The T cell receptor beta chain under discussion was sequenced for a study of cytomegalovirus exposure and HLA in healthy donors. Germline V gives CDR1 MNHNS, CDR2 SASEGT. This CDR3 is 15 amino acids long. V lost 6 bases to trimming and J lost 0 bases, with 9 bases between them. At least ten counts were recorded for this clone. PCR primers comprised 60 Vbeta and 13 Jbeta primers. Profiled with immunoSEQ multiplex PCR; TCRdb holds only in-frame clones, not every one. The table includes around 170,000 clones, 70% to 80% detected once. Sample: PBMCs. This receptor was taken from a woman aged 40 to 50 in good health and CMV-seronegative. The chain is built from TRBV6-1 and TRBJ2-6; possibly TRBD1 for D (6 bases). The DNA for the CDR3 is TGTGCCAGCAGCCGGGACACCTCTGGGGCCAACGTCCTGACTTTC. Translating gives CASSRDTSGANVLTF.